This T cell receptor (beta chain) came from a study of T cell changes during pregnancy in multiple sclerosis. The germline CDR1 and CDR2 sequences are SQVTM and ANQGSEA. This CDR3 has 15 amino acids. The J segment lost 5 bases and the V segment lost 4 bases, leaving 6 bases of the junction unmatched. Here immunoSEQ multiplex PCR was the method, and the copy in TCRdb shows in-frame clones only, minus some. The sample holds 50,000 to 70,000 clones, 93% seen once. This clonotype was obtained from a female donor with multiple sclerosis, enrolled in a pregnancy study. The sequences come from peripheral blood, collected after pregnancy. This sequence joins TRBV29-1 and TRBJ2-3; 13 bases agree with TRBD2. CDR3 DNA: TGCAGCGTTGGGTATGGGACTAGCGGGATAGATACGCAGTATTTT. Translating gives CSVGYGTSGIDTQYF.